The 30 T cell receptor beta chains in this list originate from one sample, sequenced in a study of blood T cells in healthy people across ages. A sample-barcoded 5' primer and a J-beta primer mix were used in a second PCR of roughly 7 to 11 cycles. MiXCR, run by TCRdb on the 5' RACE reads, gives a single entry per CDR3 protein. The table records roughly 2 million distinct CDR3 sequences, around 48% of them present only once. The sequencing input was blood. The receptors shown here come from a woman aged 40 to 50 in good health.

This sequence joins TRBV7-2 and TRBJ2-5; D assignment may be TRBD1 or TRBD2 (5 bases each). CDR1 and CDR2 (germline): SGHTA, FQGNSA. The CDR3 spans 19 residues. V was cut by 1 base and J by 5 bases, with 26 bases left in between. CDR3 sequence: CASSLEQAGQGPWRETQYF. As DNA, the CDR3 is TGTGCCAGCAGCTTAGAACAGGCAGGTCAGGGACCCTGGAGGGAGACCCAGTACTTC.

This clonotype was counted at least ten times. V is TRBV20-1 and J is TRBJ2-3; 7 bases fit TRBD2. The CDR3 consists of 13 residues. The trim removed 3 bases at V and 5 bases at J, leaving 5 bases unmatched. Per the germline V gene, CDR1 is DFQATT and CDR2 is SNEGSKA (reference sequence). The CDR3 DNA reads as TGCAGTGCTAGCGGGGGGATAGGAGATACGCAGTATTTT. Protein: CSASGGIGDTQYF.

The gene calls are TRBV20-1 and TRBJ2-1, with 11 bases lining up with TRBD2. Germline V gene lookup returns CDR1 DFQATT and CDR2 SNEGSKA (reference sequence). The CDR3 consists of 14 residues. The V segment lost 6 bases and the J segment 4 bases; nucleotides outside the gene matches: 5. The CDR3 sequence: CSAIAGGQYNEQFF. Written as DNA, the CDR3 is TGCAGTGCCATAGCGGGGGGGCAGTACAATGAGCAGTTCTTC.

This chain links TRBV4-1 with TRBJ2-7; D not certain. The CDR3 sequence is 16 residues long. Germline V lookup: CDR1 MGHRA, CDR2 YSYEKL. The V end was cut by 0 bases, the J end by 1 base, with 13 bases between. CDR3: CASSQDSTDPSYEQYF. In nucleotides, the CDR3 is TGCGCCAGCAGCCAAGATAGTACAGACCCATCCTACGAGCAGTACTTC.

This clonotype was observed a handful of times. CDR3 DNA sequence: TGTGCCAGCGCCCATGGAGGGGCCCCGGGTCAGCCCCAGCATTTT. Translated: CASAHGGAPGQPQHF. The J gene is TRBJ1-5, the V gene TRBV27, with D perhaps TRBD1 (5 bases). Germline CDR1 is MNHEY and CDR2 is SMNVEV (reference sequence). The V end was cut by 8 bases, the J end by 6 bases, with 20 bases between. This CDR3 region has 15 residues.

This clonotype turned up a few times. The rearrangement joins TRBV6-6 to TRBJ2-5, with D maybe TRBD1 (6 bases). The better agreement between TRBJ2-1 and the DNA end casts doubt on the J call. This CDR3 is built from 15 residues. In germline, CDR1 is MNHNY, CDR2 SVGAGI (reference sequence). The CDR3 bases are TGTGCCAGCAGTTACTATCGGCAGGGGAAAGAGACCCAGTTCTTC. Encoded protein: CASSYYRQGKETQFF.

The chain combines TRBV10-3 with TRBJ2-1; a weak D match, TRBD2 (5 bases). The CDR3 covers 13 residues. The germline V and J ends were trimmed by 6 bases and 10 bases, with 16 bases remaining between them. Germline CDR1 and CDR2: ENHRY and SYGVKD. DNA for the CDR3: TGTGCCATCAGGGACCTAGCAGCGATAGAGCAGTTCTTC. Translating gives CAIRDLAAIEQFF.

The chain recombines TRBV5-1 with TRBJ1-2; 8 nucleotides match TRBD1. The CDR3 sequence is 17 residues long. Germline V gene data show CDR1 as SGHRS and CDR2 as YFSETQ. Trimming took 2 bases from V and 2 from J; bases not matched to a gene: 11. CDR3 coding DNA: TGCGCCAGCAGCTTAGGGGATATAACAGGGGGAAACTATGGCTACACCTTC. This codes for CASSLGDITGGNYGYTF.

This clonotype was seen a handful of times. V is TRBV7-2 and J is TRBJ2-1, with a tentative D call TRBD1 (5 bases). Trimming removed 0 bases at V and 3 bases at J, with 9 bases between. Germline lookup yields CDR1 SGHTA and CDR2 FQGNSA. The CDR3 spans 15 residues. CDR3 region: CASSLAPGNYNEQFF. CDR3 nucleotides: TGTGCCAGCAGCTTAGCTCCAGGGAACTACAATGAGCAGTTCTTC.

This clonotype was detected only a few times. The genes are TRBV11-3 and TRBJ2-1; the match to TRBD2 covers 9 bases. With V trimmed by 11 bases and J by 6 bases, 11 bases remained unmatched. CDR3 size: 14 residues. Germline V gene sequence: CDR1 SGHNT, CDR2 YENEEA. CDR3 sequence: CASGLGSGGNEQFF. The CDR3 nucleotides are TGTGCCTCCGGTTTAGGTAGCGGGGGCAATGAGCAGTTCTTC.

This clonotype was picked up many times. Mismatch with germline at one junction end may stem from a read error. The CDR3 DNA is TGTGCCAGCAGTAGGACATCTTACAATGAGCAGTTCTTC. It translates to CASSRTSYNEQFF. This rearrangement joins TRBV5-1 to TRBJ2-1; the D gene is possibly TRBD1 (5 bases). This CDR3 has 13 amino acids. Germline V gene data show CDR1 as SGHRS and CDR2 as YFSETQ.

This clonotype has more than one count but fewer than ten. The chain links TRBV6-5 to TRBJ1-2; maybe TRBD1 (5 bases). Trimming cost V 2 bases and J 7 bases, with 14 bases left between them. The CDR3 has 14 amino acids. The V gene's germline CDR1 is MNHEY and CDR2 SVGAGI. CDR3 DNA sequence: TGTGCCAGCAGTTACGGGGCGGCTCCCCTTGGCTACACCTTC. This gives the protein CASSYGAAPLGYTF.

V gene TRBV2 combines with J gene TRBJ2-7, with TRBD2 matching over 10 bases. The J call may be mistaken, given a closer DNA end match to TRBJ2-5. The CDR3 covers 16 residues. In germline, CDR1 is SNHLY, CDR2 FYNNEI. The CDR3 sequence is CASSEVVAGGPETQYF. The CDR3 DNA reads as TGTGCCAGCAGTGAAGTGGTAGCGGGGGGCCCAGAGACCCAGTACTTC.

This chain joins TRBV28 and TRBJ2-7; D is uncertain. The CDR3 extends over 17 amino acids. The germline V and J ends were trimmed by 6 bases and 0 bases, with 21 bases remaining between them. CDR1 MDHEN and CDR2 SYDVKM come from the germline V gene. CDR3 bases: TGTGCCAGCAGCAAAGACCGTAAAAGATACACCTCCTACGAGCAGTACTTC. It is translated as CASSKDRKRYTSYEQYF.

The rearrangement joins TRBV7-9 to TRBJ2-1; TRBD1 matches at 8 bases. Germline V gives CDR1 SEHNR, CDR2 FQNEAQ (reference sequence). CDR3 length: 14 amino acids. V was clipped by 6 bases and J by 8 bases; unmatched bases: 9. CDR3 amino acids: CASRGTGRSDEQFF. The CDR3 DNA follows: TGTGCCAGCAGGGGGACAGGACGCTCGGATGAGCAGTTCTTC.

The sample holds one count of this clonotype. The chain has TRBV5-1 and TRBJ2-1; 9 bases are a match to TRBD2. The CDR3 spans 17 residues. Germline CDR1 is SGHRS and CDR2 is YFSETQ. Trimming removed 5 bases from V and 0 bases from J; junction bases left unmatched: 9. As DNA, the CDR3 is TGCGCCAGCAGTGGTCACAGCGGGGGGACCTCCTACAATGAGCAGTTCTTC. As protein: CASSGHSGGTSYNEQFF.

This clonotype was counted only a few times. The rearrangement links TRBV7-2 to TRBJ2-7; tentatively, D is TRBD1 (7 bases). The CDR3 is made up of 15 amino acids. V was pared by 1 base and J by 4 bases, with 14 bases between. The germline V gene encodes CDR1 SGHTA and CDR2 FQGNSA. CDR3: CASSLVGGAGYEQYF. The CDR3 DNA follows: TGTGCCAGCAGCTTAGTAGGGGGCGCGGGATACGAGCAGTACTTC.

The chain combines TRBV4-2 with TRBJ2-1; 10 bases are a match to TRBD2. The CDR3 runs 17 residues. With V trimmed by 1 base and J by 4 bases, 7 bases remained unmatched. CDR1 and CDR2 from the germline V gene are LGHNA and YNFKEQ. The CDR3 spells CASSQVAGTSVYNEQFF. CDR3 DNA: TGTGCCAGCAGCCAAGTCGCCGGGACTAGCGTGTACAATGAGCAGTTCTTC.

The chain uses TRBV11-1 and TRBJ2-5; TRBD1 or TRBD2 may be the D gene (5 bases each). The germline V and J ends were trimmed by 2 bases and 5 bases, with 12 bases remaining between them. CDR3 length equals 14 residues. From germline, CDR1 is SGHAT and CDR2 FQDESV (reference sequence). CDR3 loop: CASSLRRTSETQYF. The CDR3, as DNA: TGTGCCAGCAGCTTAAGGAGGACATCCGAGACCCAGTACTTC.

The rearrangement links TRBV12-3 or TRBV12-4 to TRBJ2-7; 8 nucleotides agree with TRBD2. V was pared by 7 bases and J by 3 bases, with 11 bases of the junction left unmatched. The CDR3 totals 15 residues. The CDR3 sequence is CASTPGVAGFYEQYF. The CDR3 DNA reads TGTGCCAGCACCCCCGGGGTAGCGGGGTTCTACGAGCAGTACTTC.

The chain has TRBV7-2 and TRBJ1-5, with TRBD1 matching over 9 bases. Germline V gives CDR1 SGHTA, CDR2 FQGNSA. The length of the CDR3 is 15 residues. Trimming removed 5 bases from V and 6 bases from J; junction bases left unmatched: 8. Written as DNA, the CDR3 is TGTGCCAGCAGCCTACAGGGGGCTAAGGTTCAGCCCCAGCATTTT. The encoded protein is CASSLQGAKVQPQHF.

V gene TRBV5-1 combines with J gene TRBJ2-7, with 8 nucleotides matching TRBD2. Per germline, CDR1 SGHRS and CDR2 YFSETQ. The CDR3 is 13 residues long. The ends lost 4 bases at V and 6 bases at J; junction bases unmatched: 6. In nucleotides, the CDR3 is TGCGCCAGCAGCGTGAAACTAGCGGCCGAGCAGTACTTC. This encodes CASSVKLAAEQYF. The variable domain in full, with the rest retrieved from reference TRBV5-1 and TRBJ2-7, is KAGVTQTPRYLIKTRGQQVTLSCSPISGHRSVSWYQQTPGQGLQFLFEYFSETQRNKGNFPGRFSGRQFSNSRSEMNVSTLELGDSALYLCASSVKLAAEQYFGPGTRLTVT.

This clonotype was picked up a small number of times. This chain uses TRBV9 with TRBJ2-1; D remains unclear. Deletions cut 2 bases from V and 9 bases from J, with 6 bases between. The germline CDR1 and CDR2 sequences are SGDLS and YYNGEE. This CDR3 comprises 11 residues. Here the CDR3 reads CASSVTSEQFF. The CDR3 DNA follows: TGTGCCAGCAGCGTGACAAGTGAGCAGTTCTTC.

The CDR3 spells CASSPYRQDTEAFF. CDR3 DNA sequence: TGTGCCAGCAGCCCCTACCGACAGGACACTGAAGCTTTCTTT. V and J are TRBV3-1 and TRBJ1-1, with a possible D match to TRBD1 (6 bases). CDR3 size: 14 residues. Between the trimmed V and J ends, which lost 4 bases and 3 bases, there was a span of 12 bases. CDR1 LGHDT and CDR2 YNNKEL come from the germline V gene (reference sequence).

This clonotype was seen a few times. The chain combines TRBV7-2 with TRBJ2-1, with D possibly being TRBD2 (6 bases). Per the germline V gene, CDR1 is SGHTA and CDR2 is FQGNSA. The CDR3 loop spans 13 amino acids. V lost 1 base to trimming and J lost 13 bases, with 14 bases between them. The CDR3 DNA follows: TGTGCCAGCAGCTTAGGGCGGGACGTGGTTCAGTTCTTC. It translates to CASSLGRDVVQFF.

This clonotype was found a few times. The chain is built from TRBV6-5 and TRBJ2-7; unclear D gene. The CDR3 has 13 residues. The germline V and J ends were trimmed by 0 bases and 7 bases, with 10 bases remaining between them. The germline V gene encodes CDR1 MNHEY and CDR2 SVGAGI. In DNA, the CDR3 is TGTGCCAGCAGTTACTCGACGTTGGGAGAGCAGTACTTC. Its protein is CASSYSTLGEQYF.

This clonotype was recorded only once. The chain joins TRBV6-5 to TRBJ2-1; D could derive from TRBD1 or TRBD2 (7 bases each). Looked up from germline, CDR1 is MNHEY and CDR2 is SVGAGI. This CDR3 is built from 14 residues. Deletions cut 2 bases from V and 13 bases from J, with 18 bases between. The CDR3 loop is CASSYPGGEETQFF. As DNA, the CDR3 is TGTGCCAGCAGTTACCCAGGGGGGGAAGAGACCCAGTTCTTC.

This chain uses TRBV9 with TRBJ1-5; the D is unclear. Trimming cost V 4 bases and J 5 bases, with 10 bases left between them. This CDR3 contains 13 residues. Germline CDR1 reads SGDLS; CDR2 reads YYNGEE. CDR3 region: CASSPGLDQPQHF. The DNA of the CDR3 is TGTGCCAGCAGCCCTGGTCTTGATCAGCCCCAGCATTTT.

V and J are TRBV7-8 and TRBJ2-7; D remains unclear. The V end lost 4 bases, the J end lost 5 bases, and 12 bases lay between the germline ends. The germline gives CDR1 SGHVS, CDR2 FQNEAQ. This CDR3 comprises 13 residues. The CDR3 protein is CASSSILDHEQYF. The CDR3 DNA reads TGTGCCAGCAGCTCCATCCTCGATCACGAGCAGTACTTC.

In nucleotides, the CDR3 is TGTGCCAGCAGACGGCTAGCGAGCCTCACAGATACGCAGTATTTT. Encoded protein: CASRRLASLTDTQYF. V usage is TRBV12-3 or TRBV12-4 and J usage is TRBJ2-3; TRBD2 might be the D (6 bases). The ends were cut back, 6 bases at V and 2 bases at J, with 15 bases in the middle. CDR3 length equals 15 residues.